The T cell receptor beta chain described here comes from a study of T-cell reconstitution after alpha-beta-depleted transplantation in children. The germline gives CDR1 DFQATT, CDR2 SNEGSKA (reference sequence). The CDR3 totals 13 residues. V was shortened by 5 bases and J by 2 bases, with 10 bases between the two germline ends. For TCRbeta, the library was prepared with unique molecular identifiers. From the PCR reads, TCRdb called clonotypes with MiXCR, one entry per CDR3 protein. The data show 60,000 to 85,000 distinct CDR3 sequences, with 15% to 20% seen just once and around half held by the top ten. Ten or more counts support this clonotype.

The clonotype comes from a male patient under 10 years old who had a stem cell transplant for acute lymphoblastic leukemia, so the T cells may come from the graft donor. The source was PBMCs, mostly from graft donor cells, collected 360 days after TCRalphabeta/CD19-depleted stem cell transplant. V is TRBV20-1 and J is TRBJ2-1, with D tentatively TRBD2 (6 bases). CDR3 nucleotide sequence: TGCAGTGCTGGGCGGGATACCTACAATGAGCAGTTCTTC. This codes for CSAGRDTYNEQFF.